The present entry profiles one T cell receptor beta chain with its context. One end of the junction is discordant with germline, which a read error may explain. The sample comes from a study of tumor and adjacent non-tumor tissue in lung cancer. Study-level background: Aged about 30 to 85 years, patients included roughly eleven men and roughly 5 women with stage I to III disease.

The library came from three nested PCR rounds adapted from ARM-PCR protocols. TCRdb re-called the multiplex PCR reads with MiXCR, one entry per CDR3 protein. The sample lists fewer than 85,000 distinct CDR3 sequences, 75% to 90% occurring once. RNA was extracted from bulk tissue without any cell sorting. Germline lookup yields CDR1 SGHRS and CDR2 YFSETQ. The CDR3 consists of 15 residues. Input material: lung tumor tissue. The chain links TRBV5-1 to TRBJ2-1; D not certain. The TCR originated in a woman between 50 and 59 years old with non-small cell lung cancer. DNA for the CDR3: TGCACCAGCCGCCCCCAGGAAAGGGCCTACAATGAGCAGTTCTTC. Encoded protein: CTSRPQERAYNEQFF.